A single sample is the source of the 14 T cell receptor beta chains below, sequenced in a study of T cells in localized non-small cell lung cancer. Libraries were prepared by immunoSEQ multiplex PCR; TCRdb keeps only in-frame clonotypes and omits some of them. Of 25,000 to 30,000 clones in the sample, 88% were seen once. This sample comprised peripheral blood, obtained before any cancer treatment. The receptor source for this set is an older female donor with stage III squamous cell lung carcinoma.

The V call is TRBV5-1, the J call TRBJ1-4; possible D gene TRBD1, 6 bases. The CDR3 loop spans 16 amino acids. Germline assignment: CDR1 SGHRS and CDR2 YFSETQ. V lost 4 bases and J 0 bases, leaving 13 bases between the germline ends. CDR3 residues: CASSPGTLPTNEKLFF. The CDR3 region has the DNA TGCGCCAGCAGCCCCGGGACACTACCAACTAATGAAAAACTGTTTTTT.

V usage is TRBV20-1 and J usage is TRBJ2-1; no clear D. The germline gives CDR1 DFQATT, CDR2 SNEGSKA (reference sequence). The germline V and J ends were trimmed by 4 bases and 5 bases, with 6 bases remaining between them. The CDR3 extends over 11 amino acids. Here the CDR3 reads CSAMENNEQFF. The CDR3 bases are TGCAGTGCTATGGAAAACAATGAGCAGTTCTTC.

This rearrangement joins TRBV11-3 to TRBJ2-3; D is possibly TRBD1 or TRBD2 (7 bases each). Between the trimmed V and J ends, which lost 4 bases and 5 bases, there was a span of 13 bases. The germline gives CDR1 SGHNT, CDR2 YENEEA. This CDR3 contains 14 residues. The CDR3 bases are TGTGCCAGCAGCTCCCAGGGGGGGCTAGATACGCAGTATTTT. It translates to CASSSQGGLDTQYF.

This chain links TRBV5-8 with TRBJ1-5; 7 bases are a match to TRBD1. This CDR3 has 16 amino acids. Per germline, CDR1 SGHTS and CDR2 YDEGEE. V trimming: 9 bases; J trimming: 15 bases; junction bases outside the gene matches: 27. This chain's CDR3 is CATRRLSRTGEAPVHF. The CDR3 DNA follows: TGTGCCACCCGCAGGCTGTCCCGCACAGGGGAAGCCCCAGTGCATTTT.

The V and J genes are TRBV7-9 and TRBJ2-1; 7 nucleotides match TRBD2. The V segment lost 3 bases and the J segment 4 bases; nucleotides outside the gene matches: 6. This CDR3 comprises 15 residues. Germline-derived CDR1 and CDR2 are SEHNR and FQNEAQ (reference sequence). The CDR3 loop is CASSFWLAVYNEQFF. The CDR3 coding sequence is TGTGCCAGCAGCTTTTGGCTAGCGGTGTACAATGAGCAGTTCTTC.

This rearrangement joins TRBV2 to TRBJ2-7; D is perhaps TRBD1 (5 bases). CDR3 length: 16 amino acids. With 0 bases removed from V and 3 bases from J, the gap between germline ends came to 15 bases. Germline lookup yields CDR1 SNHLY and CDR2 FYNNEI. The CDR3 sequence is CASSEASTGPYYEQYF. The CDR3 DNA follows: TGTGCCAGCAGTGAAGCGTCTACAGGTCCCTACTACGAGCAGTACTTC.

The chain carries TRBV5-1 and TRBJ2-7; no definite D call. Germline CDR1 SGHRS, CDR2 YFSETQ. The CDR3 is 14 residues long. The ends were cut back, 2 bases at V and 0 bases at J, with 9 bases in the middle. CDR3 region: CASSFNLNSYEQYF. For the CDR3, the DNA is TGCGCCAGCAGCTTCAACCTTAACTCCTACGAGCAGTACTTC.

The genes are TRBV14 and TRBJ1-1, with TRBD1 as a possible D gene (5 bases). CDR1 and CDR2 (germline): SGHDN, FVKESK. Trimming took off 4 bases at V and 8 bases at J, with 20 bases between the two ends. There are 15 residues in the CDR3. The CDR3 sequence is CASSLEGGATVEAFF. Written as DNA, the CDR3 is TGTGCCAGCAGCCTCGAAGGTGGGGCCACTGTAGAAGCTTTCTTT.

J is TRBJ1-2 and V is TRBV2; D gene unclear. Trimming stripped 4 bases from V and 0 bases from J, with 9 bases between. CDR3 length: 14 amino acids. Per the germline V gene, CDR1 is SNHLY and CDR2 is FYNNEI. CDR3: CASSAYRSNYGYTF. CDR3 sequence (DNA): TGTGCCAGCAGTGCTTACCGCTCTAACTATGGCTACACCTTC.

V usage is TRBV6-5 and J usage is TRBJ2-3, with D perhaps being TRBD1 or TRBD2 (6 bases each). Trimming removed 6 bases at V and 5 bases at J, with 12 bases between. Germline CDR1 and CDR2: MNHEY and SVGAGI. The CDR3 totals 13 residues. CDR3 region: CASSSRGVDTQYF. The CDR3 nucleotides are TGTGCCAGCAGCTCGAGGGGGGTAGATACGCAGTATTTT.

The chain uses TRBV6-5 and TRBJ1-1; TRBD1 might be the D (5 bases). Germline V gene sequence: CDR1 MNHEY, CDR2 SVGAGI. Between the trimmed V and J ends, which lost 0 bases and 4 bases, there was a span of 9 bases. The CDR3 consists of 14 residues. CDR3 region: CASSYSGGGTEAFF. The DNA for the CDR3 is TGTGCCAGCAGTTACTCGGGCGGGGGCACTGAAGCTTTCTTT.

CDR3 DNA sequence: TGTGCCAGCAGCCCCAGACGTCCCCAGGCAGATACGCAGTATTTT. The encoded protein is CASSPRRPQADTQYF. The J gene is TRBJ2-3, the V gene TRBV7-8; D gene ambiguous. The V and J ends lost 5 bases and 4 bases respectively, with 16 bases between them. Germline CDR1 SGHVS, CDR2 FQNEAQ. The CDR3 is 15 amino acids.

The chain employs TRBV7-9 and TRBJ1-4; D may be TRBD1 (5 bases). Trimming cost V 6 bases and J 7 bases, with 18 bases left between them. Looked up from germline, CDR1 is SEHNR and CDR2 is FQNEAQ (reference sequence). The CDR3 totals 15 residues. CDR3 in amino acids: CASSSGGTLVEKLFF. Here the CDR3 DNA reads TGTGCCAGCAGTTCCGGGGGAACTCTAGTTGAAAAACTGTTTTTT. Combining the CDR3 with reference TRBV7-9 and TRBJ1-4 gives the whole variable domain DTGVSQNPRHKITKRGQNVTFRCDPISEHNRLYWYRQTLGQGPEFLTYFQNEAQLEKSRLLSDRFSAERPKGSFSTLEIQRTEQGDSAMYLCASSSGGTLVEKLFFGSGTQLSVL.

The rearrangement links TRBV10-1 to TRBJ2-7; 8 bases line up with TRBD1. Germline V gene lookup returns CDR1 WNHNN and CDR2 SYGVQD (reference sequence). This CDR3 comprises 15 residues. V shed 8 bases, J shed 0 bases, and the junction held 9 bases outside the gene matches. The CDR3 is CASVCSQGVSYEQYF. CDR3 bases: TGCGCCAGCGTTTGCTCACAGGGGGTCTCCTACGAGCAGTACTTC.